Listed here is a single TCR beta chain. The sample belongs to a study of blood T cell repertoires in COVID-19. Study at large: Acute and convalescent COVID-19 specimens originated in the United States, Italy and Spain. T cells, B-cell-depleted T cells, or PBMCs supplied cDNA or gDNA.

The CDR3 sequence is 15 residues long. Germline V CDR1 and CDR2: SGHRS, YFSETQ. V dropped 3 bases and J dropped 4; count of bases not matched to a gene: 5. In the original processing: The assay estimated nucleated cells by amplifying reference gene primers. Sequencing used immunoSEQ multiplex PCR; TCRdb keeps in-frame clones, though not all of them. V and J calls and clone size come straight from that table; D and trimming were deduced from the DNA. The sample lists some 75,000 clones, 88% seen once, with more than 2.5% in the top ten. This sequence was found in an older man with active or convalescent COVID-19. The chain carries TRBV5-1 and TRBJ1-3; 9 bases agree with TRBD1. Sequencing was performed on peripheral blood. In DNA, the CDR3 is TGCGCCAGCAGCTCGACAGGGGGATCCGGAAACACCATATATTTT. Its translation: CASSSTGGSGNTIYF.